These T cell receptor beta chains were read from a single sample in a study of OX40 agonist ivuxolimab in advanced cancers. Sequencing used immunoSEQ multiplex PCR; TCRdb keeps in-frame clones, though not all of them. The table includes more than 45,000 clones, roughly 90% detected once. Sequencing used CD4+ or CD8+ T cells sorted from blood, obtained in a trial of the OX40 agonist ivuxolimab. These receptors all come from an adult with an advanced solid tumor such as melanoma, head and neck, liver or kidney cancer. The CDR3 runs from the conserved cysteine through the conserved F or W. Each record gives: J gene, V gene, D gene, clone size, CDR3 DNA, CDR3 protein. A D gene is named only where the DNA matches it firmly. A row's size may be missing; if present it is once, few, many or a size class.

j_call: TRBJ1-1
v_call: TRBV5-1
d_call: TRBD1
clone_size: -
cdr3_nt: TGCGCCAGCAGCCACCTACAGGGGGGGGACACTGAAGCTTTCTTT
cdr3_aa: CASSHLQGGDTEAFF

j_call: TRBJ2-7
v_call: TRBV7-2
d_call: -
clone_size: few
cdr3_nt: TGTGCCAGCAGTCCTACGTCTTATTCCTTAGGGCAGTACTTC
cdr3_aa: CASSPTSYSLGQYF

j_call: TRBJ1-3
v_call: TRBV14
d_call: TRBD1
clone_size: -
cdr3_nt: TGTGCCAGCAGCCTCTTAGACCGGGACAGGGGGAACTCTGGAAACACCATATATTTT
cdr3_aa: CASSLLDRDRGNSGNTIYF

j_call: TRBJ2-5
v_call: TRBV6-5
d_call: -
clone_size: -
cdr3_nt: TGTGCCAGCAGGGTCGGGACAAACCAAGAGACCCAGTACTTC
cdr3_aa: CASRVGTNQETQYF

j_call: TRBJ1-1
v_call: TRBV5-5
d_call: -
clone_size: -
cdr3_nt: TGTGCCAGCAGCTTGGTATCAGGGTCGAGTGAAGCTTTCTTT
cdr3_aa: CASSLVSGSSEAFF

j_call: TRBJ2-7
v_call: TRBV21-1
d_call: -
clone_size: -
cdr3_nt: TGTGCCAGCAGCACCCTAGTCCAGGCACTATACGAGCAGTACTTC
cdr3_aa: CASSTLVQALYEQYF

j_call: TRBJ1-2
v_call: TRBV5-4
d_call: TRBD1
clone_size: -
cdr3_nt: TGTGCCAGCAGCTCTAAGACAGGGGGCCTAATTGGCTACACCTTC
cdr3_aa: CASSSKTGGLIGYTF

j_call: TRBJ1-1
v_call: TRBV23-1
d_call: -
clone_size: -
cdr3_nt: TGCGCCGTAGGAAACACTGAAGCTTTCTTT
cdr3_aa: CAVGNTEAFF

j_call: TRBJ2-3
v_call: TRBV7-9
d_call: TRBD1
clone_size: -
cdr3_nt: TGTGCCAGCAGCCTAGGACAGGGGGCAAGAGATACGCAGTATTTT
cdr3_aa: CASSLGQGARDTQYF

j_call: TRBJ1-2
v_call: TRBV6-4
d_call: TRBD1
clone_size: -
cdr3_nt: TGTGCCAGCAGTGCCGGGACAGGGGGGCATGGCTACACCTTC
cdr3_aa: CASSAGTGGHGYTF

j_call: TRBJ1-3
v_call: TRBV7-2
d_call: -
clone_size: -
cdr3_nt: TGTGCCAGCAGCTTAGTAGGGACATCTTTACGGGGAAACACCATATATTTT
cdr3_aa: CASSLVGTSLRGNTIYF

j_call: TRBJ2-3
v_call: TRBV5-6
d_call: -
clone_size: -
cdr3_nt: TGTGCCAGCAGCTTCGGGAGTACGCAGTATTTT
cdr3_aa: CASSFGSTQYF

j_call: TRBJ1-1
v_call: TRBV7-9
d_call: TRBD1
clone_size: once
cdr3_nt: TGTGCCAGCAGCTTATACAGGGGAGGCACTGAAGCTTTCTTT
cdr3_aa: CASSLYRGGTEAFF

j_call: TRBJ1-1
v_call: TRBV9
d_call: -
clone_size: -
cdr3_nt: TGTGCCAGCAGCAGGCAGACAGGTCGCACTGAAGCTTTCTTT
cdr3_aa: CASSRQTGRTEAFF

j_call: TRBJ2-7
v_call: TRBV18
d_call: TRBD1
clone_size: -
cdr3_nt: TGTGCCAGCTCACCTGAGGGACAGGGGGCGAAGGACTTC
cdr3_aa: CASSPEGQGAKDF

j_call: TRBJ2-7
v_call: TRBV7-9
d_call: -
clone_size: few
cdr3_nt: TGTGCCAGCAGCTTTTCCTACGAGCAGTACTTC
cdr3_aa: CASSFSYEQYF

j_call: TRBJ2-5
v_call: TRBV2
d_call: -
clone_size: -
cdr3_nt: TGTGCCAGCAGTGGTCCAGCGGGACAGCAAGAGACCCAGTACTTC
cdr3_aa: CASSGPAGQQETQYF

j_call: TRBJ2-7
v_call: TRBV18
d_call: TRBD1
clone_size: -
cdr3_nt: TGTGCCAGCTCACCGCAGGGACAGGGAAACGAGCAGTACTTC
cdr3_aa: CASSPQGQGNEQYF

j_call: TRBJ2-1
v_call: TRBV28
d_call: TRBD2
clone_size: -
cdr3_nt: TGTGCCAGCAGTTTATCCAAAAGCGGGGGCTCCTACAATGAGCAGTTCTTC
cdr3_aa: CASSLSKSGGSYNEQFF

j_call: TRBJ2-1
v_call: TRBV4-2
d_call: TRBD2
clone_size: medium-sized
cdr3_nt: TGTGCCAGCAGCCAAGAACTACTAGCGGGAGGATACAATGAGCAGTTCTTC
cdr3_aa: CASSQELLAGGYNEQFF

j_call: TRBJ2-7
v_call: TRBV27
d_call: -
clone_size: -
cdr3_nt: TGTGCCAGCAGTTCTCTACAGGGAGCCTACGAGCAGTACTTC
cdr3_aa: CASSSLQGAYEQYF

j_call: TRBJ2-3
v_call: TRBV29-1
d_call: TRBD2
clone_size: once
cdr3_nt: TGCAGCGTTCTTCGACTAGCGGGCCGCACAGATACGCAGTATTTT
cdr3_aa: CSVLRLAGRTDTQYF

j_call: TRBJ1-2
v_call: TRBV18
d_call: TRBD1
clone_size: -
cdr3_nt: TGTGCCAGCTCACCGGAGGCAGGACAGGGGAGCTATGGCTACACCTTC
cdr3_aa: CASSPEAGQGSYGYTF

j_call: TRBJ2-3
v_call: TRBV7-2
d_call: TRBD1
clone_size: once
cdr3_nt: TGTGCCAGCAGCTCAGGGGGCGCGGCAGATACGCAGTATTTT
cdr3_aa: CASSSGGAADTQYF

j_call: TRBJ2-7
v_call: TRBV18
d_call: -
clone_size: -
cdr3_nt: TGTGCCAGCTCGTTGCGACAGGCCCACGAGCAGTACTTC
cdr3_aa: CASSLRQAHEQYF

j_call: TRBJ1-5
v_call: TRBV4-1
d_call: TRBD1
clone_size: -
cdr3_nt: TGCGCCAGCAGCCAAACTGGACAGGGAGTTCAGCCCCAGCATTTT
cdr3_aa: CASSQTGQGVQPQHF

j_call: TRBJ2-5
v_call: TRBV19
d_call: -
clone_size: -
cdr3_nt: TGTGCCAGTACCAACCCGGGCTACGAGACCCAGTACTTC
cdr3_aa: CASTNPGYETQYF

j_call: TRBJ1-2
v_call: TRBV5-5
d_call: -
clone_size: few
cdr3_nt: TGTGCCAGCAGTCGCCCGGGACAAACTAACTATGGCTACACCTTC
cdr3_aa: CASSRPGQTNYGYTF

j_call: TRBJ1-3
v_call: TRBV7-9
d_call: -
clone_size: -
cdr3_nt: TGTGCCAGCAGCTTAATGGGTACTGGAAACACCATATATTTT
cdr3_aa: CASSLMGTGNTIYF

j_call: TRBJ1-1
v_call: TRBV18
d_call: -
clone_size: -
cdr3_nt: TGTGCCAGCTCACCACCCCGAGGGGTAAACACTGAAGCTTTCTTT
cdr3_aa: CASSPPRGVNTEAFF

j_call: TRBJ2-7
v_call: TRBV28
d_call: -
clone_size: -
cdr3_nt: TGTGCCAGCAGTGAGACTAGTTTAGGTAATCTGGAGCAGTACTTC
cdr3_aa: CASSETSLGNLEQYF

j_call: TRBJ2-7
v_call: TRBV4-1
d_call: TRBD2
clone_size: -
cdr3_nt: TGCGCCAGCAGCCATAGAATGAGTCGGGGGACTAGCGGCGCCTACGAGCAGTACTTC
cdr3_aa: CASSHRMSRGTSGAYEQYF

j_call: TRBJ1-3
v_call: TRBV5-1
d_call: -
clone_size: few
cdr3_nt: TGCGCCAGCAGCTTGGCCGGGGGCCCCTCTGGAAACACCATATATTTT
cdr3_aa: CASSLAGGPSGNTIYF

j_call: TRBJ2-3
v_call: TRBV4-3
d_call: TRBD2
clone_size: -
cdr3_nt: TGCGCCAGCAGCCAAGGGCGGGAGGGCCGAGATACGCAGTATTTT
cdr3_aa: CASSQGREGRDTQYF

j_call: TRBJ1-3
v_call: TRBV30
d_call: -
clone_size: -
cdr3_nt: TGTGCCTGGAGTGGGGGGTACTCTGGAAACACCATATATTTT
cdr3_aa: CAWSGGYSGNTIYF